The 8 T cell receptor beta chains given below trace back to one sample, sequenced in a study of T-cell memory formation after mild COVID-19. MiXCR, applied by TCRdb to the 5' RACE reads, yields one record per CDR3 protein. Among 50,000 or so distinct CDR3 sequences, around 30% were seen once, and the ten largest hold roughly two fifths. The sequenced sample was PBMCs or a T cell subset sorted from them (not recorded which). All receptors derive from a man between 18 and 29 years old who had mild COVID-19 (a few samples of this study predate the infection). Cell type and time point are not known.

This clonotype showed up just a few times. J is TRBJ2-1 and V is TRBV7-9; D gene uncertain. The CDR3 is made up of 11 amino acids. Trimming pared 6 bases from V and 15 bases from J, leaving 15 bases between. Germline V gene lookup returns CDR1 SEHNR and CDR2 FQNEAQ (reference sequence). The CDR3 nucleotides read TGTGCCAGCAGTTCGGGCCCGGCTTGGTTCTTC. It specifies CASSSGPAWFF.

The V call is TRBV7-9, the J call TRBJ2-1; 15 bases are shared with TRBD2. The germline gives CDR1 SEHNR, CDR2 FQNEAQ (reference sequence). Unmatched junction bases numbered 13, after V lost 5 bases and J lost 8 bases. The CDR3 has 18 residues. Written as DNA, the CDR3 is TGTGCCAGCAGCCCAGGGACTAGCGGGGGGTTATTGTACTATGAGCAGTTCTTC. This gives the protein CASSPGTSGGLLYYEQFF.

This clonotype was counted a few times. The rearrangement links TRBV6-2 or TRBV6-3 to TRBJ2-6; weak D call: TRBD1 (5 bases). V was shortened by 6 bases and J by 0 bases, with 18 bases between the two germline ends. The CDR3 covers 18 residues. The germline CDR1 and CDR2 sequences are MNHEY and SVGEGT. The CDR3 DNA reads TGTGCCAGCAGCTACGACATTGGGGCAGCCTCTGGGGCCAACGTCCTGACTTTC. Its protein is CASSYDIGAASGANVLTF.

This clonotype was detected only a few times. The chain recombines TRBV4-1 with TRBJ2-1, with D unresolved. This CDR3 is built from 11 residues. V gave up 4 bases and J gave up 4 bases, with 2 bases separating them. Germline V gives CDR1 MGHRA, CDR2 YSYEKL. The CDR3 here is CASSRYNEQFF. CDR3 coding DNA: TGCGCCAGCAGCCGATACAATGAGCAGTTCTTC.

This clonotype has just a few counts. The chain joins TRBV20-1 to TRBJ2-1; D not certain. CDR3 length equals 11 residues. V was cut by 3 bases and J by 11 bases, with 11 bases left in between. CDR1 is DFQATT and CDR2 is SNEGSKA in the germline V gene (reference sequence). The CDR3 reads CSASSLLQQFF. In DNA, the CDR3 is TGCAGTGCTAGTTCCCTCCTACAGCAGTTCTTC.

V gene TRBV27 combines with J gene TRBJ2-2; D possibly corresponds to TRBD2 (6 bases). Looked up from germline, CDR1 is MNHEY and CDR2 is SMNVEV (reference sequence). CDR3 size: 18 residues. Trimming took off 3 bases at V and 7 bases at J, with 24 bases between the two ends. The CDR3 nucleotides read TGTGCCAGCAGTTTCGTTGAGGGAGCGGGTCCCTCCAGCGGGGAGCTGTTTTTT. Amino acids: CASSFVEGAGPSSGELFF.

In its sample, this clonotype was seen a few times. This chain joins TRBV12-3 or TRBV12-4 and TRBJ2-7; possible D gene TRBD1, 6 bases. Trimming removed 5 bases from V and 2 bases from J, with 10 bases in between. This CDR3 contains 13 residues. The CDR3 spells CASSPGTTYEQYV. In DNA form, the CDR3 reads TGTGCCAGCAGTCCCGGGACAACCTACGAGCAGTACGTC.

The chain carries TRBV5-1 and TRBJ2-3, with D possibly TRBD2 on 5 matching bases. Germline V gene data show CDR1 as SGHRS and CDR2 as YFSETQ. This CDR3 comprises 13 residues. CDR3 residues: CATLGLSTDTQYF. The CDR3, as DNA: TGCGCAACACTCGGACTGTCCACAGATACGCAGTATTTT.